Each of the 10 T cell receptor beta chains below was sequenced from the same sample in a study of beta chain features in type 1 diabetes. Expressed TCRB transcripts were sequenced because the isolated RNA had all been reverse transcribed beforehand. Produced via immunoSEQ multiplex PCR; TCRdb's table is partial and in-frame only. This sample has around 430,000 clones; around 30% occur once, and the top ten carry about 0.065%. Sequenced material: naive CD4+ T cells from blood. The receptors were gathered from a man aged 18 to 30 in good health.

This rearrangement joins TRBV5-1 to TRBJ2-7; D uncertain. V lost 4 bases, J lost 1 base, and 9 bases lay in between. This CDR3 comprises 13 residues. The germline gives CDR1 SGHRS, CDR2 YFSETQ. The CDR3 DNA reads TGCGCCAGCAGCCCTCTCGGGTCCTACGAGCAGTACTTC. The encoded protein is CASSPLGSYEQYF.

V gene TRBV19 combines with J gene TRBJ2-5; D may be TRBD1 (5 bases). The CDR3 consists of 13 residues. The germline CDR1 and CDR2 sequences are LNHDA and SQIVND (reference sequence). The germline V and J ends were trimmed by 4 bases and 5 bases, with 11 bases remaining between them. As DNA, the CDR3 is TGTGCCAGTAGTAGGCAGGGTCAGGAGACCCAGTACTTC. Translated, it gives CASSRQGQETQYF.

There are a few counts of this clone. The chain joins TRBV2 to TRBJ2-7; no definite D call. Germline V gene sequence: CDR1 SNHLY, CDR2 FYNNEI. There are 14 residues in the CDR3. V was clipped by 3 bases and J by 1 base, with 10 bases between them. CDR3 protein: CASSEMGWSYEQYF. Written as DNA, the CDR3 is TGTGCCAGCAGTGAGATGGGATGGTCCTACGAGCAGTACTTC.

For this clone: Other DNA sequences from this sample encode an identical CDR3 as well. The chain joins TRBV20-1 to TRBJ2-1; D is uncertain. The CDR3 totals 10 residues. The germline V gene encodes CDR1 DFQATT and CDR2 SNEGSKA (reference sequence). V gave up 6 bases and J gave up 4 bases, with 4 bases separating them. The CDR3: CSALYNEQFF. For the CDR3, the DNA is TGCAGTGCACTTTACAATGAGCAGTTCTTC.

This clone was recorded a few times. The CDR3 DNA reads as TGTGCCGCAGGGTTCTCGGCAGATACGCAGTATTTT. Protein sequence: CAAGFSADTQYF. This chain links TRBV11-2 with TRBJ2-3; TRBD1 might be the D (5 bases). Looked up from germline, CDR1 is SGHAT and CDR2 is FQNNGV. This CDR3 has 12 amino acids. Between the trimmed V and J ends, which lost 11 bases and 4 bases, there was a span of 13 bases.

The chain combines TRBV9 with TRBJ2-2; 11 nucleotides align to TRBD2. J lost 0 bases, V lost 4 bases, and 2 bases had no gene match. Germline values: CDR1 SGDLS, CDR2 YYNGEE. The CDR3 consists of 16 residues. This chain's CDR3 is CASSLTSGANTGELFF. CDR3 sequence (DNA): TGTGCCAGCAGCTTGACTAGCGGGGCGAACACCGGGGAGCTGTTTTTT.

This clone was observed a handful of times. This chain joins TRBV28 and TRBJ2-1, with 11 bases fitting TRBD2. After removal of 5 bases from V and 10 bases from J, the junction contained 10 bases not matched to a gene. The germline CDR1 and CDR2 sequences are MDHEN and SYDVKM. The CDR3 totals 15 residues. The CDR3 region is CASSPLLAGGGEQFF. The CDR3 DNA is TGTGCCAGCAGTCCCCTCCTAGCGGGAGGTGGAGAGCAGTTCTTC.

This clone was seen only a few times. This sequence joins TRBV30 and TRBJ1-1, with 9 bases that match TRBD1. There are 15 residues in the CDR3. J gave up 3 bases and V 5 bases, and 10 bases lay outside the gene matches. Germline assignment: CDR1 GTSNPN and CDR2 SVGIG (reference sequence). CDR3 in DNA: TGTGCCTGGGCTCCTAGGGACAGGGCAGACACTGAAGCTTTCTTT. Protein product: CAWAPRDRADTEAFF.

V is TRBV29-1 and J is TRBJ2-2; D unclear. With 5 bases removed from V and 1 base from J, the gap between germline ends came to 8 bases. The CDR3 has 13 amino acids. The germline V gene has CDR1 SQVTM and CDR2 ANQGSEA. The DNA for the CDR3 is TGCAGCGTTTATCTGGAGAACACCGGGGAGCTGTTTTTT. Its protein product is CSVYLENTGELFF.

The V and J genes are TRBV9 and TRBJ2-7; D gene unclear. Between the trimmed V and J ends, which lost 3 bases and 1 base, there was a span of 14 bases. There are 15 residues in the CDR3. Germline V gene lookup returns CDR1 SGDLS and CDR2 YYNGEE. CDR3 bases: TGTGCCAGCAGCGCCTCTGCAGAAACATCCTACGAGCAGTACTTC. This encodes CASSASAETSYEQYF.